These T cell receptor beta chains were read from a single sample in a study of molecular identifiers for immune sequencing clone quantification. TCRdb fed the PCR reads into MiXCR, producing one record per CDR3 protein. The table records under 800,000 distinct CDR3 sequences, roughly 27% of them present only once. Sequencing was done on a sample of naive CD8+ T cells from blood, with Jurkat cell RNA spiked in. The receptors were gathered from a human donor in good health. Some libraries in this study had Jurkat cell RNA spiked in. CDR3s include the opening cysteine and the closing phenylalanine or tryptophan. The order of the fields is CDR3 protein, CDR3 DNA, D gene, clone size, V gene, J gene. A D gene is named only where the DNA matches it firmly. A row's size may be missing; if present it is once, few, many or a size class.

cdr3_aa: CASSVKVAGPGEQYF
cdr3_nt: TGTGCCAGCAGTGTTAAGGTGGCTGGACCCGGTGAGCAGTACTTC
d_call: -
clone_size: -
v_call: TRBV2
j_call: TRBJ2-7

cdr3_aa: CASSPGMSYEQYF
cdr3_nt: TGTGCCAGCAGCCCCGGCATGAGTTACGAGCAGTACTTC
d_call: -
clone_size: many
v_call: TRBV7-9
j_call: TRBJ2-7

cdr3_aa: CSARDPGANYEQYF
cdr3_nt: TGCAGTGCTAGAGATCCGGGAGCGAACTACGAGCAGTACTTC
d_call: -
clone_size: many
v_call: TRBV20-1
j_call: TRBJ2-7

cdr3_aa: CASSTSLSGGAGTSTDTQYF
cdr3_nt: TGTGCCAGCAGCACCTCCCTTAGCGGGGGGGCCGGGACGAGCACAGATACGCAGTATTTT
d_call: TRBD2
clone_size: many
v_call: TRBV5-4
j_call: TRBJ2-3

cdr3_aa: CASSTYTSGGTDTQYF
cdr3_nt: TGTGCCAGCAGCACTTACACTAGCGGGGGCACAGATACGCAGTATTTT
d_call: TRBD2
clone_size: many
v_call: TRBV7-6
j_call: TRBJ2-3

cdr3_aa: CASSLDYQGNTEAFF
cdr3_nt: TGTGCCAGCAGCTTGGATTACCAGGGAAACACTGAAGCTTTCTTT
d_call: -
clone_size: few
v_call: TRBV5-8
j_call: TRBJ1-1

cdr3_aa: CASSYGQGGGQPQHF
cdr3_nt: TGTGCCAGCAGTTACGGCCAGGGGGGAGGTCAGCCCCAGCATTTT
d_call: TRBD1
clone_size: many
v_call: TRBV6-5
j_call: TRBJ1-5

cdr3_aa: CASSVGTVSIGETQYF
cdr3_nt: TGTGCCAGCAGCGTTGGTACGGTCTCCATCGGGGAGACCCAGTACTTC
d_call: -
clone_size: -
v_call: TRBV9
j_call: TRBJ2-5

cdr3_aa: CASSFGSGTANHYEQYF
cdr3_nt: TGTGCCAGCAGTTTTGGTTCCGGGACAGCAAACCACTACGAGCAGTACTTC
d_call: TRBD1
clone_size: few
v_call: TRBV12-3/TRBV12-4
j_call: TRBJ2-7

cdr3_aa: CASSMGGSQPQHF
cdr3_nt: TGTGCCAGTAGTATGGGCGGGAGTCAGCCCCAGCATTTT
d_call: -
clone_size: few
v_call: TRBV19
j_call: TRBJ1-5

cdr3_aa: CAWHYSGIRAEYGYTF
cdr3_nt: TGTGCCTGGCATTACTCCGGGATTCGGGCCGAATATGGCTACACCTTC
d_call: -
clone_size: -
v_call: TRBV30
j_call: TRBJ1-2

cdr3_aa: CASSHRQGPHEQFF
cdr3_nt: TGCGCCAGCAGCCACCGCCAGGGTCCCCATGAGCAGTTCTTC
d_call: -
clone_size: few
v_call: TRBV4-1
j_call: TRBJ2-1

cdr3_aa: CASSQDGGVRAGTF
cdr3_nt: TGCGCCAGCAGCCAAGATGGAGGCGTGCGGGCTGGGACCTTC
d_call: -
clone_size: -
v_call: TRBV4-1
j_call: TRBJ1-2

cdr3_aa: CASSLEGLGEQFF
cdr3_nt: TGTGCCAGCAGTTTGGAGGGCTTGGGCGAGCAGTTCTTC
d_call: -
clone_size: few
v_call: TRBV12-3/TRBV12-4
j_call: TRBJ2-1

cdr3_aa: CASSLAVIPTYEQYF
cdr3_nt: TGTGCCAGCAGCTTAGCCGTCATACCGACCTACGAGCAGTACTTC
d_call: -
clone_size: many
v_call: TRBV11-2
j_call: TRBJ2-7

cdr3_aa: CASSLIGPSSSYEQYF
cdr3_nt: TGTGCCAGCAGTTTAATAGGGCCCAGTTCTTCCTACGAGCAGTACTTC
d_call: -
clone_size: many
v_call: TRBV27
j_call: TRBJ2-7

cdr3_aa: CASSFRTVNIQYF
cdr3_nt: TGTGCCAGCAGTTTCCGGACAGTAAACATTCAGTACTTC
d_call: -
clone_size: many
v_call: TRBV2
j_call: TRBJ2-4

cdr3_aa: CASSPRQGSYQETQYF
cdr3_nt: TGTGCCAGCAGTCCGCGACAGGGGTCGTACCAAGAGACCCAGTACTTC
d_call: TRBD1
clone_size: many
v_call: TRBV27
j_call: TRBJ2-5

cdr3_aa: CASSLARGGQSSYKQYF
cdr3_nt: TGTGCCAGCAGCTTGGCCCGGGGGGGGCAGAGCTCCTACAAGCAGTACTTC
d_call: TRBD2
clone_size: once
v_call: TRBV7-6
j_call: TRBJ2-7

cdr3_aa: CASSAQGQPYEQYF
cdr3_nt: TGTGCCAGCAGCGCCCAGGGACAGCCCTACGAGCAGTACTTC
d_call: TRBD1
clone_size: -
v_call: TRBV11-3
j_call: TRBJ2-7

cdr3_aa: CASSYSAEGEQYF
cdr3_nt: TGTGCCAGCAGTTACTCCGCCGAGGGCGAGCAGTACTTC
d_call: -
clone_size: -
v_call: TRBV6-5
j_call: TRBJ2-7

cdr3_aa: CASSQDWDSSYEQYF
cdr3_nt: TGCGCCAGCAGCCAAGACTGGGACAGCTCCTACGAGCAGTACTTC
d_call: TRBD1
clone_size: many
v_call: TRBV4-3
j_call: TRBJ2-7

cdr3_aa: CASSLTGRGLETQYF
cdr3_nt: TGTGCCAGCAGTTTAACCGGCAGGGGGCTAGAGACCCAGTACTTC
d_call: TRBD1
clone_size: few
v_call: TRBV28
j_call: TRBJ2-5

cdr3_aa: CSVGGTSGRTHQETQYF
cdr3_nt: TGCAGCGTTGGAGGCACTAGCGGGAGAACCCACCAAGAGACCCAGTACTTC
d_call: TRBD2
clone_size: -
v_call: TRBV29-1
j_call: TRBJ2-5

cdr3_aa: CASSLSPGSEAFF
cdr3_nt: TGTGCCAGCAGTTTAAGCCCGGGTAGTGAAGCTTTCTTT
d_call: -
clone_size: few
v_call: TRBV28
j_call: TRBJ1-1

cdr3_aa: CASSPGYSNEKLFF
cdr3_nt: TGTGCCAGCAGCCCAGGGTATTCTAATGAAAAACTGTTTTTT
d_call: -
clone_size: few
v_call: TRBV5-4
j_call: TRBJ1-4

cdr3_aa: CASSPSGGVQETQYF
cdr3_nt: TGTGCCAGCAGCCCCTCGGGAGGGGTACAAGAGACCCAGTACTTC
d_call: TRBD2
clone_size: many
v_call: TRBV6-5
j_call: TRBJ2-5

cdr3_aa: CASSLYSGNEQYF
cdr3_nt: TGTGCCAGCAGCTTGTACTCAGGGAACGAGCAGTACTTC
d_call: -
clone_size: -
v_call: TRBV5-3
j_call: TRBJ2-7

cdr3_aa: CASSLDPAGWETQYF
cdr3_nt: TGTGCCAGCAGCTTAGATCCGGCCGGCTGGGAGACCCAGTACTTC
d_call: -
clone_size: few
v_call: TRBV7-9
j_call: TRBJ2-5

cdr3_aa: CASSSSRGWGTQIYEQYF
cdr3_nt: TGTGCCAGCAGTTCCTCAAGGGGATGGGGAACCCAAATCTACGAGCAGTACTTC
d_call: -
clone_size: few
v_call: TRBV28
j_call: TRBJ2-7

cdr3_aa: CATSDGGQGLTEAFF
cdr3_nt: TGTGCCACCAGTGACGGTGGACAGGGTCTCACTGAAGCTTTCTTT
d_call: TRBD1
clone_size: many
v_call: TRBV24-1
j_call: TRBJ1-1

cdr3_aa: CASSQDLTGRGETQYF
cdr3_nt: TGCGCCAGCAGCCAAGATTTGACAGGGAGGGGAGAGACCCAGTACTTC
d_call: -
clone_size: many
v_call: TRBV4-1
j_call: TRBJ2-5

cdr3_aa: CACRRGNTEAFF
cdr3_nt: TGTGCCTGCAGGCGAGGGAACACTGAAGCTTTCTTT
d_call: -
clone_size: many
v_call: TRBV30
j_call: TRBJ1-1

cdr3_aa: CASSPPAGGSYNEQFF
cdr3_nt: TGTGCCAGCAGCCCGCCGGCGGGGGGCTCCTACAATGAGCAGTTCTTC
d_call: TRBD2
clone_size: -
v_call: TRBV7-9
j_call: TRBJ2-1

cdr3_aa: CASSDDPGLSNQPQHF
cdr3_nt: TGTGCCAGCAGTGACGACCCGGGATTGAGCAATCAGCCCCAGCATTTT
d_call: -
clone_size: -
v_call: TRBV6-2/TRBV6-3
j_call: TRBJ1-5

cdr3_aa: CATSRDRGGAGELFF
cdr3_nt: TGTGCCACCAGCAGAGATAGAGGGGGAGCCGGGGAGCTGTTTTTT
d_call: -
clone_size: few
v_call: TRBV15
j_call: TRBJ2-2

cdr3_aa: CASSSEAFF
cdr3_nt: TGTGCCAGCAGCTCAGAAGCTTTCTTT
d_call: -
clone_size: -
v_call: TRBV7-9
j_call: TRBJ1-1

cdr3_aa: CASSPWDTDTQYF
cdr3_nt: TGTGCCAGCAGCCCGTGGGACACAGATACGCAGTATTTT
d_call: -
clone_size: many
v_call: TRBV27
j_call: TRBJ2-3

cdr3_aa: CASSFLRQDGGLTDTQYF
cdr3_nt: TGTGCCAGCAGTTTTCTAAGGCAGGATGGCGGACTTACAGATACGCAGTATTTT
d_call: -
clone_size: many
v_call: TRBV28
j_call: TRBJ2-3

cdr3_aa: CSARTGSEQYF
cdr3_nt: TGCAGTGCTAGGACAGGGAGCGAGCAGTACTTC
d_call: TRBD1
clone_size: many
v_call: TRBV20-1
j_call: TRBJ2-7

cdr3_aa: CASSQGSWPSGGAVQETQYF
cdr3_nt: TGCGCCAGCAGCCAGGGTTCCTGGCCTAGCGGGGGGGCGGTACAAGAGACCCAGTACTTC
d_call: TRBD2
clone_size: -
v_call: TRBV4-3
j_call: TRBJ2-5

cdr3_aa: CASSYPSGTGGNGQFF
cdr3_nt: TGTGCCAGCAGTTACCCATCCGGGACAGGGGGCAATGGGCAGTTCTTC
d_call: TRBD1
clone_size: -
v_call: TRBV6-5
j_call: TRBJ2-1

cdr3_aa: CGVEDKSQRDYEQYF
cdr3_nt: TGCGGCGTTGAAGATAAGAGCCAGAGGGACTACGAGCAGTACTTC
d_call: -
clone_size: -
v_call: TRBV29-1
j_call: TRBJ2-7

cdr3_aa: CASSQDNRGGHNEQFF
cdr3_nt: TGCGCCAGCAGCCAGGATAACAGGGGTGGCCACAATGAGCAGTTCTTC
d_call: TRBD1
clone_size: -
v_call: TRBV4-3
j_call: TRBJ2-1

cdr3_aa: CASSSGQGTPDTQYF
cdr3_nt: TGTGCCAGCAGTTCTGGACAGGGGACCCCAGATACGCAATATTTT
d_call: TRBD1
clone_size: -
v_call: TRBV28
j_call: TRBJ2-3

cdr3_aa: CASSQEQATEAFF
cdr3_nt: TGCGCCAGCAGCCAAGAACAGGCGACTGAAGCTTTCTTT
d_call: -
clone_size: many
v_call: TRBV4-1
j_call: TRBJ1-1

cdr3_aa: CASSFVQPGVTDTQYF
cdr3_nt: TGCGCCAGCAGCTTCGTCCAGCCCGGGGTCACAGATACGCAGTATTTT
d_call: -
clone_size: many
v_call: TRBV5-1
j_call: TRBJ2-3

cdr3_aa: CASSFAGSNEQFF
cdr3_nt: TGTGCCAGCAGTTTCGCAGGTTCCAATGAGCAGTTCTTC
d_call: -
clone_size: few
v_call: TRBV28
j_call: TRBJ2-1

cdr3_aa: CASSYSMAGEAFF
cdr3_nt: TGTGCCAGCAGTTACTCGATGGCGGGAGAAGCTTTCTTT
d_call: -
clone_size: many
v_call: TRBV6-5
j_call: TRBJ1-1

cdr3_aa: CASSESGQGGNSNQPQHF
cdr3_nt: TGTGCCAGCAGTGAATCGGGACAGGGAGGAAACAGCAATCAGCCCCAGCATTTT
d_call: TRBD1
clone_size: -
v_call: TRBV25-1
j_call: TRBJ1-5

cdr3_aa: CASSPAGQFNYGYTF
cdr3_nt: TGTGCCAGCAGCCCAGCGGGACAGTTTAACTATGGCTACACCTTC
d_call: TRBD1
clone_size: few
v_call: TRBV7-9
j_call: TRBJ1-2

cdr3_aa: CASIRTGAGNTIYF
cdr3_nt: TGTGCCAGCATCCGGACAGGGGCTGGAAACACCATATATTTT
d_call: TRBD1
clone_size: few
v_call: TRBV12-3/TRBV12-4
j_call: TRBJ1-3

cdr3_aa: CAWRDRGAQPQHF
cdr3_nt: TGTGCCTGGAGAGACAGGGGGGCTCAGCCCCAGCATTTT
d_call: TRBD1
clone_size: -
v_call: TRBV30
j_call: TRBJ1-5

cdr3_aa: CASSQTSGTDTQYF
cdr3_nt: TGCGCCAGCAGCCAGACCTCCGGCACAGATACGCAGTATTTT
d_call: -
clone_size: many
v_call: TRBV4-1
j_call: TRBJ2-3

cdr3_aa: CASSQDPTGDRRRGGYEQYF
cdr3_nt: TGTGCCAGCAGCCAAGACCCCACAGGGGACCGTAGGAGGGGAGGTTACGAGCAGTACTTC
d_call: -
clone_size: -
v_call: TRBV14
j_call: TRBJ2-7

cdr3_aa: CASSHNPDHPTGTENTEAFF
cdr3_nt: TGTGCCAGCAGTCACAACCCCGATCACCCGACCGGGACAGAGAACACTGAAGCTTTCTTT
d_call: TRBD1
clone_size: many
v_call: TRBV9
j_call: TRBJ1-1

cdr3_aa: CASSLDVRGSSGGTDTQYF
cdr3_nt: TGCGCCAGCAGCTTGGATGTTCGGGGTTCTAGCGGGGGCACAGATACGCAGTATTTT
d_call: TRBD2
clone_size: few
v_call: TRBV5-1
j_call: TRBJ2-3

cdr3_aa: CASTPDRRNDNEQFF
cdr3_nt: TGTGCCAGTACTCCGGACAGACGAAATGACAATGAGCAGTTCTTC
d_call: -
clone_size: few
v_call: TRBV19
j_call: TRBJ2-1

cdr3_aa: CAWNRQFGLDPYEQYF
cdr3_nt: TGTGCCTGGAACAGGCAATTCGGACTGGATCCCTACGAGCAGTACTTC
d_call: -
clone_size: -
v_call: TRBV30
j_call: TRBJ2-7